The 8 T cell receptor beta chains below come from one sample, sequenced in a study of naive and memory T cell subsets. Study results and limitations: A few larger clonotypes appeared in naive repertoires, especially CD8, possibly memory cells re-expressing CD45RA.

An equimolar mix of two oligonucleotides served as the beta constant-region primer for TRBC1 and TRBC2. The ligated cDNA underwent four PCR rounds using SP2 and nested alpha and beta constant-region primers. TCRdb passed the UMI-ligation and nested PCR reads through MiXCR, listing each CDR3 protein once. The table shows 150,000 or so distinct CDR3 sequences, with over 20% occurring only once. Their antigens remain unidentified. The sample was naive CD4+ T cells from blood. These receptors were collected from a human donor in good health.

This clonotype was observed a handful of times. V and J are TRBV6-6 and TRBJ1-5, with D unresolved. CDR3 size: 14 residues. Trimming cost V 7 bases and J 6 bases, with 16 bases left between them. Germline V gene lookup returns CDR1 MNHNY and CDR2 SVGAGI (reference sequence). CDR3: CASTPLTRGQPQHF. The CDR3, as DNA: TGTGCCAGCACCCCCCTTACCCGGGGTCAGCCCCAGCATTTT.

This clonotype was counted only a few times. The genes are TRBV18 and TRBJ2-7, with 8 bases that match TRBD1. Trimming at V came to 2 bases and at J to 6 bases, leaving 9 bases not matched to a gene. The CDR3 runs 15 residues. Germline lookup yields CDR1 KGHSH and CDR2 LQKENI. The CDR3 protein is CASSPIGQGIGEQYF. The CDR3 DNA follows: TGTGCCAGCTCACCAATCGGACAGGGTATAGGCGAGCAGTACTTC. Full variable domain (rest looked up from reference TRBV18 and TRBJ2-7): NAGVMQNPRHLVRRRGQEARLRCSPMKGHSHVYWYRQLPEEGLKFMVYLQKENIIDESGMPKERFSAEFPKEGPSILRIQQVVRGDSAAYFCASSPIGQGIGEQYFGPGTRLTVT.

This clonotype came up a few times. The chain couples TRBV27 to TRBJ1-5, with D uncertain. V was trimmed by 6 bases and J by 0 bases, leaving 12 bases between them. Germline V CDR1 and CDR2: MNHEY, SMNVEV (reference sequence). This CDR3 has 15 amino acids. CDR3 in amino acids: CASRRLGGSNQPQHF. DNA of the CDR3: TGTGCCAGCAGGAGGCTCGGAGGTAGCAATCAGCCCCAGCATTTT.

The chain employs TRBV14 and TRBJ1-1; possibly TRBD1 for D (5 bases). The V gene's germline CDR1 is SGHDN and CDR2 FVKESK. Trimming stripped 3 bases from V and 4 bases from J, with 12 bases between. This CDR3 is 14 amino acids long. In nucleotides, the CDR3 is TGTGCCAGCAGCCAGCAGGGTATAGGCACTGAAGCTTTCTTT. Translation gives CASSQQGIGTEAFF. Combining the CDR3 with reference TRBV14 and TRBJ1-1 gives the whole variable domain EAGVTQFPSHSVIEKGQTVTLRCDPISGHDNLYWYRRVMGKEIKFLLHFVKESKQDESGMPNNRFLAERTGGTYSTLKVQPAELEDSGVYFCASSQQGIGTEAFFGQGTRLTVV.

This clonotype was observed a few times. The chain links TRBV20-1 to TRBJ2-3; D is uncertain. The germline V and J ends were trimmed by 5 bases and 1 base, with 16 bases remaining between them. Per germline, CDR1 DFQATT and CDR2 SNEGSKA (reference sequence). The CDR3 length is 15 residues. CDR3 DNA: TGCAGTGCTCCCGACACTGCAGTAGGCACAGATACGCAGTATTTT. Translation gives CSAPDTAVGTDTQYF.

The chain links TRBV7-6 to TRBJ2-1; D ambiguous. The germline gives CDR1 SGHVS, CDR2 FNYEAQ. Trimming shortened V by 8 bases and J by 7 bases, and 9 bases separated the two germline ends. There are 11 residues in the CDR3. CDR3: CASRGGNEQFF. DNA of the CDR3: TGTGCCAGCCGCGGTGGGAATGAGCAGTTCTTC.

The chain uses TRBV28 and TRBJ1-2, with D possibly being TRBD1 (6 bases). In germline, CDR1 is MDHEN, CDR2 SYDVKM. The V and J ends lost 2 bases and 5 bases respectively, with 21 bases between them. This CDR3 spans 17 amino acids. The CDR3 region is CASSLRGQGTRLYGYTF. The CDR3 DNA sequence: TGTGCCAGCAGTTTACGGGGGCAGGGAACAAGACTTTATGGCTACACCTTC.

The rearrangement joins TRBV12-3 or TRBV12-4 to TRBJ2-7, with D perhaps matching TRBD2 (5 bases). This CDR3 spans 15 amino acids. The V gene lost 6 bases and the J gene lost 0 bases, with 15 bases spanning the gap. CDR3 loop: CASRKAVSSSYEQYF. The DNA of the CDR3 is TGTGCCAGCAGGAAAGCGGTATCCAGCTCCTACGAGCAGTACTTC.